This is a list of T cell receptor beta chains from one sample in a study of siplizumab effects on memory and regulatory T cells. TCRdb keeps only in-frame clones here, not all; method: immunoSEQ multiplex PCR. The sample has some 100,000 clones; 92% are singletons. Specimen: Tregs sorted from blood. The receptors were gathered from a human donor in good health. The CDR3 runs from the conserved cysteine through the conserved F or W. Each record gives: D gene, J gene, V gene, clone size, CDR3 DNA, CDR3 protein. D genes are given only for firm matches. Only part of the rows carry a size: once, few, many, or a class if the clone is expanded.

>.|TRBJ2-2|TRBV12-5|.
TGTGCTAGTGGTTTGACCCAAACCGGGGAGCTGTTTTTT
CASGLTQTGELFF
>TRBD2|TRBJ2-3|TRBV5-1|.
TGCGCCAGCAGCTTTACTAGCGGGAGCACAGATACGCAGTATTTT
CASSFTSGSTDTQYF
>.|TRBJ1-2|TRBV10-2|few
TGCGCCAGCAGTGACAAATATGGCTACACCTTC
CASSDKYGYTF
>.|TRBJ2-7|TRBV2|.
TGTGCCAGCGATTACAGGGCCGAGCAGTACTTC
CASDYRAEQYF
>TRBD2|TRBJ2-3|TRBV7-3|.
TGTGCCAGCAGCCGCGTTGCTAGCGGGAGGGCGACAGATACGCAGTATTTT
CASSRVASGRATDTQYF
>TRBD1|TRBJ2-1|TRBV11-2|.
TGTGCCAGCAGCCGACAGGGGGTCTACAATGAGCAGTTCTTC
CASSRQGVYNEQFF
>.|TRBJ2-2|TRBV7-7|.
TGTGCTAGCAGCTTAGCCCGGGGACTCGGGGAGCTGTTTTTT
CASSLARGLGELFF
>.|TRBJ1-6|TRBV2|.
TGTGCCAGCAGTGAATGGTGGGGGGGACTCTTAAATTCACCCCTCCACTTT
CASSEWWGGLLNSPLHF
>.|TRBJ2-3|TRBV5-8|.
TGTGCCAGCAGCCGGGACACTAGCACAGATACGCAGTATTTT
CASSRDTSTDTQYF
>TRBD1|TRBJ2-7|TRBV6-1|once
TGTGCCAGCATCGACAGGGTAAAATCCTACGAGCAGTACTTC
CASIDRVKSYEQYF
>TRBD1|TRBJ2-7|TRBV5-1|.
TGCGCCAGCAGCCCCAAAGGACCGACAGGGGGTCCCCACGAGCAGTACTTC
CASSPKGPTGGPHEQYF
>TRBD2|TRBJ2-5|TRBV5-1|once
TGCGCCAGCAGCTCCGGACTAGCGGGAGTTAAAAGAGAGACCCAGTACTTC
CASSSGLAGVKRETQYF
>.|TRBJ2-1|TRBV7-3|.
TGTGCCAGCAGCTCCTTGGGCACGTACAATGAGCAGTTCTTC
CASSSLGTYNEQFF
>.|TRBJ2-1|TRBV4-1|.
TGCGCCAGCACCCCGCGGGGATGGAATGAGCAGTTCTTC
CASTPRGWNEQFF
>.|TRBJ2-2|TRBV29-1|.
TGCAGCGTGGGGGAAGGGGGCGGGGAGCTGTTTTTT
CSVGEGGGELFF
>.|TRBJ1-1|TRBV25-1|.
TGTGCCAGCAGTGGGGAAGAGGGTATGGACACTGAAGCTTTCTTT
CASSGEEGMDTEAFF
>TRBD2|TRBJ2-1|TRBV4-1|.
TGCGCCAGCAGCCAAGATGGGCGCGGGAGGGCGAATGAGCAGTTCTTC
CASSQDGRGRANEQFF
>TRBD1|TRBJ2-3|TRBV28|.
TGTGCCAGCAGTGTACGGACAGGGGTTGGCACAGATACGCAGTATTTT
CASSVRTGVGTDTQYF
>TRBD2|TRBJ2-1|TRBV6-5|.
TGTGCCAGCAGTTACTCGGGACTAGCGGGAAATGAGCAGTTCTTC
CASSYSGLAGNEQFF
>TRBD2|TRBJ2-5|TRBV5-1|.
TGCGCCAGCAGCTTGGAACTAGCGGAAGAGACCCAGTACTTC
CASSLELAEETQYF
>TRBD1|TRBJ2-7|TRBV14|.
TGTGCCAGCAGCCAAGACCTAGGGACAGGGGGTTCCTACGAGCAGTACTTC
CASSQDLGTGGSYEQYF
>.|TRBJ1-1|TRBV14|.
TGTGCCAGCAGCCAAGATCTGGGGCCGACTGAAGCTTTCTTT
CASSQDLGPTEAFF
>.|TRBJ2-3|TRBV15|.
TGTGCCACCAGCAGGGGGCTAGCGATCACAGATACGCAGTATTTT
CATSRGLAITDTQYF
>.|TRBJ1-2|TRBV12-5|.
TGTGCTAGTGGTTTGATAAGGGGTTATGGCTACACCTTC
CASGLIRGYGYTF
>.|TRBJ1-5|TRBV30|.
TGTGCCTGGAGCGTACGTGTGGTTAGCAATCAGCCCCAGCATTTT
CAWSVRVVSNQPQHF
>.|TRBJ1-3|TRBV19|.
TGTGCCAGTAGTTTAGCCGGGACTGCGAGCTCTGGAAACACCATATATTTT
CASSLAGTASSGNTIYF
>.|TRBJ2-4|TRBV15|.
TGTGCCACCAGCAGATTCGAACGAGGGGGGCGAGGGTACTTC
CATSRFERGGRGYF
>TRBD1|TRBJ2-7|TRBV5-4|.
TGTGCCAGCAGCTTGGCGGGACAGGGACAATCCTACGAGCAGTGCTTC
CASSLAGQGQSYEQCF
>TRBD2|TRBJ2-3|TRBV10-3|once
TGTGCCATCAGGGCCCGGGCTAGCGGGTTCGCAGATACGCAGTATTTT
CAIRARASGFADTQYF
>.|TRBJ2-5|TRBV6-5|.
TGTGCCAGCAGACTCCGGGACAACCAGTACTTC
CASRLRDNQYF
>.|TRBJ2-1|TRBV18|.
TGTGCCAGCTCGAAAAGCAAGGGAGAAGCCTACAATGAGCAGTTCTTC
CASSKSKGEAYNEQFF
>TRBD1|TRBJ1-1|TRBV19|.
TGTGCCAGTAGTTCCGGGACAGGGCGGGTCACTGAAGCTTTCTTT
CASSSGTGRVTEAFF
>.|TRBJ1-2|TRBV5-1|.
TGCGCCAGCAGCCCGGAGTCGGGGATCGTCTATGGCTACACCTTC
CASSPESGIVYGYTF
>TRBD1|TRBJ2-7|TRBV29-1|.
TGCAGCGTTGGCGCAGGGGGCTTGTACGAGCAGTACTTC
CSVGAGGLYEQYF
>TRBD1|TRBJ2-1|TRBV7-8|.
TGTGCCAGCCGTAACAGGGGGCGAAATGAGCAGTTCTTC
CASRNRGRNEQFF
>.|TRBJ2-7|TRBV28|.
TGTGCCAGCAGTTCCGGTTACGAGCAGTACTTC
CASSSGYEQYF
>.|TRBJ1-6|TRBV5-1|.
TGCGCCAGCCGGGGGTCGGGCGACGACAATTCACCCCTCCACTTT
CASRGSGDDNSPLHF